What follows are 26 T cell receptor beta chains derived from one specimen sequenced in a study of blood T cell repertoires in COVID-19 (dated by TCRdb to 2018 to 2020). The library was obtained by the immunoSEQ multiplex PCR assay. The source is immuneACCESS, and TCRdb retained only in-frame sequences with V and J called. Part of the clones is not carried over; for the studies checked, unresolved V genes explain less than half of this, and the remainder is unexplained. The sample table holds fewer than 500,000 clones, of which 75% to 90% were seen once. The ten largest clonotypes hold about 4.5% of the sample. Sequencing was performed on peripheral blood. Receptors were obtained from a woman under 40 with acute or convalescent COVID-19.

V usage is TRBV7-9 and J usage is TRBJ2-2, with 7 bases lining up with TRBD1. There are 15 residues in the CDR3. V shed 3 bases, J shed 6 bases, and the junction held 7 bases outside the gene matches. Germline V gives CDR1 SEHNR, CDR2 FQNEAQ (reference sequence). CDR3 in DNA: TGTGCCAGCAGCTTTTTAGGGGGCGCCGCCGGGGAGCTGTTTTTT. Residues: CASSFLGGAAGELFF.

The count of this clone is one. The chain links TRBV7-3 to TRBJ2-3, with a tentative D call TRBD2 (6 bases). This CDR3 is built from 14 residues. Germline V gene sequence: CDR1 SGHTA, CDR2 FQGTGA. V was trimmed by 3 bases and J by 8 bases, leaving 15 bases between them. The CDR3 here is CASSFFGGPGTQYF. CDR3 bases: TGTGCCAGCAGCTTTTTCGGGGGACCGGGTACGCAGTATTTT. The variable domain in full, completed from reference TRBV7-3 and TRBJ2-3, reads GAGVSQTPSNKVTEKGKYVELRCDPISGHTALYWYRQSLGQGPEFLIYFQGTGAADDSGLPNDRFFAVRPEGSVSTLKIQRTERGDSAVYLCASSFFGGPGTQYFGPGTRLTVL.

V and J are TRBV28 and TRBJ2-1; D remains ambiguous. V was clipped by 6 bases and J by 0 bases, with 6 bases between them. This CDR3 spans 13 amino acids. CDR1 and CDR2 from the germline V gene are MDHEN and SYDVKM. The CDR3 nucleotides are TGTGCCAGCAGGCGGAGCTCCTACAATGAGCAGTTCTTC. This gives the protein CASRRSSYNEQFF.

This rearrangement joins TRBV6-5 to TRBJ2-7, with TRBD1 matching 9 bases. The V gene end was trimmed by 0 bases and the J gene end by 5 bases; junction bases not matched to a gene: 5. CDR1 and CDR2 (germline): MNHEY, SVGAGI. This CDR3 region has 15 residues. The DNA for the CDR3 is TGTGCCAGCAGTTACTCTGGGACAGGGACGAACGAGCAGTACTTC. Translating it yields CASSYSGTGTNEQYF.

This clone was observed a single time. This sequence joins TRBV3-1 (or the pseudogene TRBV3-2) and TRBJ2-5; TRBD2 matches at 7 bases. This CDR3 comprises 17 residues. CDR1 LGHDT and CDR2 YNNKEL come from the germline V gene (reference sequence). Trimming removed 4 bases from V and 2 bases from J; junction bases left unmatched: 13. CDR3 nucleotide sequence: TGTGCCAGCAGCCGAAGCGGGGAGCGAGGTGGGCAAGAGACCCAGTACTTC. Encoded protein: CASSRSGERGGQETQYF.

This clone occurred many times. V is TRBV9 and J is TRBJ2-2, with a tentative D call TRBD1 (6 bases). Trimming cost V 5 bases and J 2 bases, with 28 bases left between them. The germline V gene has CDR1 SGDLS and CDR2 YYNGEE. The CDR3 spans 20 residues. CDR3 region: CASSALAGVAFYENTGELFF. The CDR3 DNA reads TGTGCCAGCAGTGCCCTGGCAGGGGTGGCCTTCTACGAAAACACCGGGGAGCTGTTTTTT.

The chain uses TRBV5-6 and TRBJ1-1; D may be TRBD1 (6 bases). CDR1 and CDR2 from the germline V gene are SGHDT and YYEEEE. With 4 bases removed from V and 5 bases from J, the gap between germline ends came to 12 bases. CDR3 length: 13 residues. The CDR3 coding sequence is TGTGCCAGCAGCATCAACAGGGAGACTGAAGCTTTCTTT. This translates into CASSINRETEAFF. Filled out from reference TRBV5-6 and TRBJ1-1, the complete variable domain reads DAGVTQSPTHLIKTRGQQVTLRCSPKSGHDTVSWYQQALGQGPQFIFQYYEEEERQRGNFPDRFSGHQFPNYSSELNVNALLLGDSALYLCASSINRETEAFFGQGTRLTVV.

The chain links TRBV5-8 to TRBJ2-2, with D unclear. This CDR3 is built from 11 residues. Germline V gives CDR1 SGHTS, CDR2 YDEGEE. Trimming stripped 5 bases from V and 9 bases from J, with 8 bases between. CDR3 sequence reads: CASRSQWELFF. The CDR3 nucleotides are TGTGCCAGCAGATCGCAGTGGGAGCTGTTTTTT.

This chain joins TRBV3-1 (or the pseudogene TRBV3-2) and TRBJ2-1, with D possibly TRBD2 on 5 matching bases. V was pared by 4 bases and J by 8 bases, with 12 bases between. Germline CDR1 reads LGHDT; CDR2 reads YNNKEL (reference sequence). The CDR3 has 13 residues. CDR3 nucleotides: TGTGCCAGCAGCCTCTCAAGGAGGCATGAGCAGTTCTTC. Translating it yields CASSLSRRHEQFF.

The rearrangement links TRBV25-1 to TRBJ1-2, with 9 bases aligning to TRBD1. V gave up 3 bases and J gave up 6 bases; unmatched junction bases: 5. Germline V CDR1 and CDR2: MGHDK, SYGVNS. CDR3 length: 14 amino acids. The CDR3 DNA follows: TGTGCCAGCAGTGAGAGGGACAGGGCTCATGGCTACACCTTC. Protein product: CASSERDRAHGYTF.

The sample holds one count of this clone. The gene calls are TRBV3-1 (or the pseudogene TRBV3-2) and TRBJ2-5; TRBD1 aligns across 9 bases. CDR1 and CDR2 from the germline V gene are LGHDT and YNNKEL (reference sequence). After removal of 4 bases from V and 3 bases from J, the junction contained 9 bases not matched to a gene. This CDR3 region has 16 residues. The CDR3 sequence: CASSRLGGTGKETQYF. DNA of the CDR3: TGTGCCAGCAGCCGCTTAGGCGGGACAGGGAAAGAGACCCAGTACTTC.

J is TRBJ1-4 and V is TRBV28; no firm D call. The V and J ends lost 4 bases and 0 bases respectively, with 12 bases between them. The CDR3 is 16 residues long. CDR1 and CDR2 from the germline V gene are MDHEN and SYDVKM. CDR3 in DNA: TGTGCCAGCAGTTCCTCCGGGTTTGCAACTAATGAAAAACTGTTTTTT. Translation gives CASSSSGFATNEKLFF.

This clone has just a few counts. The chain uses TRBV7-9 and TRBJ2-1; perhaps TRBD2 as D (5 bases). There are 15 residues in the CDR3. The germline V gene has CDR1 SEHNR and CDR2 FQNEAQ (reference sequence). V was clipped by 0 bases and J by 8 bases, with 14 bases between them. CDR3 residues: CASSLAWELSDEQFF. Written as DNA, the CDR3 is TGTGCCAGCAGCTTAGCATGGGAGCTGTCAGATGAGCAGTTCTTC. The variable domain in full, completed from reference TRBV7-9 and TRBJ2-1, reads DTGVSQNPRHKITKRGQNVTFRCDPISEHNRLYWYRQTLGQGPEFLTYFQNEAQLEKSRLLSDRFSAERPKGSFSTLEIQRTEQGDSAMYLCASSLAWELSDEQFFGPGTRLTVL.

The V call is TRBV10-1, the J call TRBJ1-1, with D uncertain. Trimming pared 8 bases from V and 4 bases from J, leaving 17 bases between. Per germline, CDR1 WNHNN and CDR2 SYGVQD (reference sequence). This CDR3 comprises 14 residues. CDR3 residues: CASSDSGRSTEAFF. The CDR3 nucleotides read TGCGCCAGCTCGGACTCTGGACGTAGCACTGAAGCTTTCTTT.

The gene calls are TRBV7-8 and TRBJ2-6; perhaps TRBD1 as D (7 bases). This CDR3 region has 22 residues. CDR1 SGHVS and CDR2 FQNEAQ come from the germline V gene. Trimming shortened V by 7 bases and J by 0 bases, and 31 bases separated the two germline ends. The CDR3 protein is CASTLVRQGEGGTHSGANVLTF. The CDR3 nucleotides read TGTGCCAGCACCCTGGTGCGGCAGGGGGAAGGCGGGACCCACTCTGGGGCCAACGTCCTGACTTTC.

V is TRBV5-1 and J is TRBJ2-7, with 7 nucleotides matching TRBD1. Germline V lookup: CDR1 SGHRS, CDR2 YFSETQ. After removal of 0 bases from V and 5 bases from J, the junction contained 8 bases not matched to a gene. The CDR3 is 15 residues long. This chain's CDR3 is CASSLAGDRRNEQYF. DNA for the CDR3: TGCGCCAGCAGCTTGGCCGGGGACAGACGAAACGAGCAGTACTTC.

The chain joins TRBV5-4 to TRBJ2-6; TRBD1 is a possible D gene (6 bases). Trimming took 1 base from V and 2 from J, leaving 10 bases between them. Germline values: CDR1 SGHNT, CDR2 YYREEE (reference sequence). This CDR3 is 16 amino acids long. In DNA, the CDR3 is TGTGCCAGCAGCTTGTGGCAGGGGCCTGGGGCCAACGTCCTGACTTTC. Protein product: CASSLWQGPGANVLTF.

The genes are TRBV10-1 and TRBJ2-1; possible D gene TRBD1, 5 bases. The CDR3 spans 14 residues. V lost 3 bases to trimming and J lost 4 bases, with 10 bases between them. CDR1 and CDR2 from the germline V gene are WNHNN and SYGVQD (reference sequence). The CDR3 bases are TGCGCCAGCAGTGAAAATTCAGGGTACAATGAGCAGTTCTTC. It translates to CASSENSGYNEQFF.

The chain employs TRBV9 and TRBJ1-4, with D tentatively TRBD1 (6 bases). V shed 3 bases and J shed 8 bases, with 14 bases lying between them. This CDR3 is built from 14 residues. CDR1 and CDR2 (germline): SGDLS, YYNGEE. The CDR3 coding sequence is TGTGCCAGCAGCGCAACAGGGAAGGGGGAAAAACTGTTTTTT. This translates into CASSATGKGEKLFF. Full variable domain (remainder filled in from reference TRBV9 and TRBJ1-4): DSGVTQTPKHLITATGQRVTLRCSPRSGDLSVYWYQQSLDQGLQFLIQYYNGEERAKGNILERFSAQQFPDLHSELNLSSLELGDSALYFCASSATGKGEKLFFGSGTQLSVL.

The rearrangement links TRBV11-2 to TRBJ2-3, with a weak D call TRBD1 (5 bases). This CDR3 comprises 14 residues. Germline V gives CDR1 SGHAT, CDR2 FQNNGV. V dropped 5 bases and J dropped 4 bases, with 13 bases sitting between them. DNA for the CDR3: TGTGCCAGCAGCCAGGACACCTTCCCAGATACGCAGTATTTT. Translating it yields CASSQDTFPDTQYF.

The gene calls are TRBV11-3 and TRBJ2-5, with no clear D. This CDR3 spans 15 amino acids. Germline loops: CDR1 SGHNT, CDR2 YENEEA. V was clipped by 2 bases and J by 4 bases, with 14 bases between them. CDR3 sequence reads: CASSLSGLSGETQYF. The DNA of the CDR3 is TGTGCCAGCAGCTTATCCGGCCTATCAGGAGAGACCCAGTACTTC.

This clone was seen once. In DNA, the CDR3 is TGTGCCAGCAGCTTGAACCGGGGTTACGAGCAGTACTTC. Protein: CASSLNRGYEQYF. This sequence joins TRBV5-6 and TRBJ2-7; a weak D match, TRBD2 (5 bases). V gave up 1 base and J gave up 4 bases, with 9 bases separating them. Germline V CDR1 and CDR2: SGHDT, YYEEEE. This CDR3 spans 13 amino acids.

The chain couples TRBV3-1 (or the pseudogene TRBV3-2) to TRBJ2-5; D might be TRBD2 (6 bases). The germline V gene has CDR1 LGHDT and CDR2 YNNKEL (reference sequence). The CDR3 is 14 residues long. V gave up 3 bases and J gave up 5 bases, with 13 bases separating them. CDR3 bases: TGTGCCAGCAGCCAGACGGGGGTCACGGAGACCCAGTACTTC. The encoded protein is CASSQTGVTETQYF.

V is TRBV24-1 and J is TRBJ1-5; D unresolved. CDR1 and CDR2 (germline): KGHDR, SFDVKD. The length of the CDR3 is 15 residues. The V gene lost 6 bases and the J gene lost 0 bases, with 11 bases spanning the gap. CDR3 bases: TGTGCCACCAGTCGAGCAGGCTCTAGCAATCAGCCCCAGCATTTT. Amino acids: CATSRAGSSNQPQHF.

CDR3 amino acids: CASSLSGGGAVEQFF. The CDR3 region has the DNA TGTGCCAGCAGCCTCTCGGGCGGGGGGGCGGTTGAGCAGTTCTTC. The chain combines TRBV7-8 with TRBJ2-1; 9 bases agree with TRBD2. V was pared by 5 bases and J by 9 bases, with 11 bases of the junction left unmatched. Per germline, CDR1 SGHVS and CDR2 FQNEAQ. The CDR3 contains 15 residues.

The J gene is TRBJ2-2, the V gene TRBV5-6, with TRBD2 as a possible D gene (6 bases). From germline, CDR1 is SGHDT and CDR2 YYEEEE. The CDR3 is 16 amino acids. V lost 2 bases, J lost 1 base, and 12 bases lay in between. The CDR3 DNA is TGTGCCAGCAGCTTTATCTGGGGGGAGAACACCGGGGAGCTGTTTTTT. Encoded protein: CASSFIWGENTGELFF.